A selection of T cell receptor beta chains follows, all from one sample in a study of radiation and T cells in renal cell carcinoma. Some clones are missing from TCRdb's copy, which holds only in-frame ones; the method was immunoSEQ multiplex PCR. The table lists about 150,000 clones, roughly nine tenths of them singletons. The sequences come from blood, collected from a patient whose treatment included radiotherapy and nephrectomy. Receptor source: a woman aged 70-85 years with renal cell carcinoma. The CDR3 runs from the conserved cysteine through the conserved F or W. The D gene is left open where the match is weak. Only some rows state a clone size, as once, few, many or a class for expanded clones.

>NA|TRBJ2-1|NA|TRBV7-3
CASSLLRGGLNEQFF
TGTGCCAGCAGCCTTTTGAGGGGGGGCTTGAATGAGCAGTTCTTC
>NA|TRBJ2-7|NA|TRBV5-1
CASSLAGKAYEQYF
TGCGCCAGCAGCTTGGCAGGAAAAGCCTACGAGCAGTACTTC
>NA|TRBJ2-7|NA|TRBV27
CASSSHPSYEQYF
TGTGCCAGCAGTTCCCACCCGTCCTACGAGCAGTACTTC
>NA|TRBJ2-3|NA|TRBV27
CASSLRSTDTQYF
TGTGCCAGCAGTTTGAGAAGCACAGATACGCAGTATTTT
>NA|TRBJ2-2|NA|TRBV5-1
CASSPLTGELFF
TGCGCCAGCAGCCCTTTAACCGGGGAGCTGTTTTTT
>NA|TRBJ2-7|NA|TRBV4-3
CASSQEVLETYEQYF
TGCGCCAGCAGCCAAGAAGTACTGGAGACCTACGAGCAGTACTTC
>NA|TRBJ2-5|TRBD2|TRBV11-2
CASSLVLAGGFTGETQYF
TGTGCCAGCAGCTTAGTGTTAGCGGGGGGGTTTACAGGAGAGACCCAGTACTTC
>NA|TRBJ1-2|TRBD1|TRBV29-1
CSVEQGALYGYTF
TGCAGCGTTGAACAGGGGGCTCTCTATGGCTACACCTTC
>NA|TRBJ2-1|TRBD1|TRBV5-4
CASSFRQGPYNEQFF
TGTGCCAGCAGCTTCCGACAGGGCCCCTACAATGAGCAGTTCTTC
>NA|TRBJ1-2|NA|TRBV5-4
CASSRYSGNGYTF
TGTGCCAGCAGCCGCTACTCAGGGAATGGCTACACCTTC
>NA|TRBJ2-1|NA|TRBV11-2
CASSSGTSSYNEQFF
TGTGCCAGCAGCTCCGGGACAAGTTCCTACAATGAGCAGTTCTTC
>NA|TRBJ1-6|NA|TRBV19
CASSDSYNSPLHF
TGTGCCAGTAGTGACTCCTATAATTCACCCCTCCACTTT
>once|TRBJ2-1|TRBD2|TRBV9
CASSWTSGGDNEQFF
TGTGCCAGCAGCTGGACTAGCGGGGGGGACAATGAGCAGTTCTTC
>NA|TRBJ1-2|TRBD1|TRBV19
CASSTTGTGQAGGYTF
TGTGCCAGTAGTACGACCGGGACAGGGCAAGCGGGTGGCTACACCTTC
>NA|TRBJ2-3|NA|TRBV15
CATSRTLTRGSTDTQYF
TGTGCCACCAGCAGAACCTTAACGCGGGGAAGCACAGATACGCAGTATTTT
>NA|TRBJ1-5|TRBD1|TRBV27
CASRGTGSNQPQHF
TGTGCCAGCAGAGGGACAGGGAGCAATCAGCCCCAGCATTTT
>NA|TRBJ2-7|NA|TRBV2
CASSDSYEQYF
TGTGCCAGCAGTGACAGCTACGAGCAGTACTTC
>NA|TRBJ2-6|NA|TRBV6-4
CASSEGVSGANVLTF
TGTGCCAGCAGTGAAGGGGTCTCTGGGGCCAACGTCCTGACTTTC
>NA|TRBJ2-2|NA|TRBV6-6
CASSALGGTGELFF
TGTGCCAGCAGTGCCCTCGGTGGTACCGGGGAGCTGTTTTTT
>NA|TRBJ2-7|NA|TRBV7-9
CASSLVGGGQYEQYF
TGTGCCAGCAGCTTAGTGGGGGGCGGTCAGTACGAGCAGTACTTC
>NA|TRBJ2-3|NA|TRBV14
CASSQNMDSTDTQYF
TGTGCCAGCAGCCAAAATATGGACAGCACAGATACGCAGTATTTT
>NA|TRBJ1-2|NA|TRBV5-1
CASSRDGTTERGYTF
TGCGCCAGCAGCCGGGATGGGACAACAGAACGGGGCTACACCTTC
>once|TRBJ2-7|NA|TRBV28
CASSSGPGYEQYF
TGTGCCAGCAGTTCTGGGCCAGGATACGAGCAGTACTTC
>NA|TRBJ1-5|NA|TRBV10-2
CASSESSGADQPQHF
TGCGCCAGCAGTGAGTCTTCGGGTGCGGATCAGCCCCAGCATTTT
>NA|TRBJ2-7|NA|TRBV29-1
CSVEELAGGGSSYEQYF
TGCAGCGTTGAAGAGTTGGCCGGGGGCGGAAGCTCCTACGAGCAGTACTTC
>NA|TRBJ2-3|NA|TRBV19
CASSISPGFTDTQYF
TGTGCCAGTAGTATATCCCCGGGGTTCACAGATACGCAGTATTTT
>NA|TRBJ1-1|NA|TRBV6-5
CASRRAGTVNTEAFF
TGTGCCAGCAGGAGGGCCGGGACGGTGAACACTGAAGCTTTCTTT
>NA|TRBJ2-4|NA|TRBV20-1
CSGVGKNIQYF
TGCAGTGGGGTTGGTAAAAACATTCAGTACTTC
>NA|TRBJ1-1|NA|TRBV7-8
CASRSQGGNTEAFF
TGTGCCAGCAGGTCCCAGGGAGGGAACACTGAAGCTTTCTTT
>once|TRBJ2-7|TRBD1|TRBV5-1
CASTLGPTGQGSYEQYF
TGCGCCAGCACCTTGGGGCCGACGGGACAGGGATCTTACGAGCAGTACTTC
>NA|TRBJ2-3|NA|TRBV7-3
CASSLNGDKQQYF
TGTGCCAGCAGCTTAAACGGGGACAAACAGCAGTATTTT
>once|TRBJ2-5|NA|TRBV6-6
CASSQDGPPRETQYF
TGTGCCAGCAGTCAGGACGGCCCACCGCGGGAGACCCAGTACTTC
>NA|TRBJ1-4|TRBD1|TRBV6-5
CASRTGKNEKLFF
TGTGCCAGCAGGACAGGGAAGAATGAAAAACTGTTTTTT
>few|TRBJ2-7|TRBD1|TRBV2
CASSESRDRGRYEQYF
TGTGCCAGCAGTGAAAGCCGGGACAGGGGGCGCTACGAGCAGTACTTC
>NA|TRBJ2-1|NA|TRBV2
CASSDGIYNEQFF
TGTGCCAGCAGTGACGGGATCTACAATGAGCAGTTCTTC
>NA|TRBJ1-3|NA|TRBV7-2
CASSLDGWRDIRSGNTIYF
TGTGCCAGCAGCTTAGACGGGTGGCGGGACATACGCTCTGGAAACACCATATATTTT
>NA|TRBJ1-6|NA|TRBV19
CASSTSPNSPLHF
TGTGCCAGTAGTACCAGTCCTAATTCACCCCTCCACTTT
>NA|TRBJ2-7|TRBD2|TRBV4-2
CASSQRTSGNYEQYF
TGTGCCAGCAGCCAACGGACTAGCGGAAACTACGAGCAGTACTTC
>NA|TRBJ2-2|NA|TRBV7-3
CASSPNRKPGELFF
TGTGCCAGCAGCCCTAATCGAAAGCCCGGGGAGCTGTTTTTT
>NA|TRBJ2-6|NA|TRBV27
CASKRTSGANVLTF
TGTGCCAGCAAGCGGACCTCTGGGGCCAACGTCCTGACTTTC
>NA|TRBJ1-1|NA|TRBV6-1
CASSLDIEAFF
TGTGCCAGCAGCCTCGACATTGAAGCTTTCTTT
>NA|TRBJ2-2|NA|TRBV18
CASSPPWDSGTGELFF
TGTGCCAGCTCACCACCATGGGATTCGGGGACCGGGGAGCTGTTTTTT
>NA|TRBJ2-3|TRBD2|TRBV7-3
CASRGLAGSRTDTQYF
TGTGCCAGCAGGGGACTAGCGGGGAGCCGCACAGATACGCAGTATTTT
>NA|TRBJ2-3|TRBD1|TRBV4-2
CASSKRTGKGTDTQYF
TGTGCCAGCAGCAAGCGGACAGGGAAGGGCACAGATACGCAGTATTTT
>once|TRBJ2-7|NA|TRBV28
CASSFLPGWSYEQYF
TGTGCCAGCAGTTTCCTTCCCGGGTGGTCCTACGAGCAGTACTTC